The T cell receptor beta chain under discussion was sequenced for a study of T cell responses to AZD1222 COVID-19 vaccine (dated by TCRdb to the early 2020s). Concerning the study at large: AZD1222 recipients whose second dose came at about 4 weeks and those whose second dose came at about 12 weeks were combined into one group, since spike-specific TCR depth and breadth did not differ between the two schedules. TCR sequencing covered more than 230 trial participants: nearly 210 given two doses of AZD1222 and 26 given two doses of MenACWY control vaccine. Enrollment into the trials was organized by age into subgroups of 18-55, 56-69 and 70-plus years, and those subgroups contained roughly 160, 29 and 62 TCR-sequenced participants, respectively. What the work shows at the level of the full study, not this receptor alone: Spike-specific TCR breadth and depth rose significantly after two AZD1222 doses compared with day 0 and with MenACWY recipients. Only five to seven AZD1222 recipients were SARS-CoV-2 seropositive at baseline, limiting conclusions about previously exposed vaccinees. The vaccine-associated CD4 TCRs covered the entire spike protein, and the dominant responses fell in regions 160-218 and 743-854. In the small 56-69-year group, the increase in depth fell short of significance, most likely because of low power. Nearly half of unique spike-specific TCRs reportedly recognized epitopes outside regions mutated in the B.1.351 and B.1.1.7 variants. Because no day 14 peak-response samples were available, the repertoires could be characterized only after the peak T cell response. Participants were mostly white British and included more females than males, and it was suggested by the authors that clonal diversity may have been underestimated.

The CDR3 regions of human TCRbeta chains were analyzed by immunosequencing. As for how the authors treated the data: TCRs in the repertoires were matched against a reference library of SARS-CoV-2-specific TCRs that had been generated with the MIRA antigen-specificity platform. Breadth was defined as the fraction of unique TCRs that were SARS-CoV-2-associated, and depth was defined as the fraction of total T cells that were SARS-CoV-2-associated. Using the MIRA data, every spike-specific TCR was mapped to the spike region that the TCR reacted to and assigned to either a CD4 or a CD8 class. Log10-transformed breadth and depth values were compared by one-way ANOVA with Sidak's multiple comparisons tests. TCRdb carries this immuneACCESS record with in-frame sequences only. Its versions omit some clonotypes, under half of them owing to an unresolved V gene in the studies checked, with the rest unexplained. That table gives V, J and clone size, and the DNA gave D and trimming. A total of 100,000 to 120,000 clones appear in this sample, around 80% of them only once. The ten largest clones capture around 4.6% of the sample.

Reading the label with the study, this specimen's time point is: baseline before first vaccination. The vaccinee samples were drawn from two UK trials, COV001 and COV002, one of which was a single-blind randomized controlled phase 2/3 trial testing AZD1222 (ChAdOx1 nCoV-19) in healthy adults. For TCRbeta chain sequencing, PBMC samples were collected from trial participants at day 0 and at day 28 after the second dose. From cysteine to phenylalanine, the CDR3 is 19 amino acids long. The kept DNA is CDR3 alone, 57 bases in frame from the first base. Via the germline V gene, CDR1 is SGHTA and CDR2 FQGNSA. V trim: 3 bases; J trim: 0 bases; unmatched bases: 13. Concerning this clone: Its target antigen remains unknown. Base qualities were left out, and no much larger clone turns up one base away.

The sequence joins TRBV7-2 to TRBJ2-4, with TRBD1 matching 8 junction bases. The specimen was peripheral blood, collected on day 0 of AZD1222 vaccination. This receptor was taken from an adult in good health. The CDR3 is CASSFRDRMISIAKNIQYF. The nucleotides are TGTGCCAGCAGCTTCCGGGACAGGATGATCTCCATAGCCAAAAACATTCAGTACTTC.